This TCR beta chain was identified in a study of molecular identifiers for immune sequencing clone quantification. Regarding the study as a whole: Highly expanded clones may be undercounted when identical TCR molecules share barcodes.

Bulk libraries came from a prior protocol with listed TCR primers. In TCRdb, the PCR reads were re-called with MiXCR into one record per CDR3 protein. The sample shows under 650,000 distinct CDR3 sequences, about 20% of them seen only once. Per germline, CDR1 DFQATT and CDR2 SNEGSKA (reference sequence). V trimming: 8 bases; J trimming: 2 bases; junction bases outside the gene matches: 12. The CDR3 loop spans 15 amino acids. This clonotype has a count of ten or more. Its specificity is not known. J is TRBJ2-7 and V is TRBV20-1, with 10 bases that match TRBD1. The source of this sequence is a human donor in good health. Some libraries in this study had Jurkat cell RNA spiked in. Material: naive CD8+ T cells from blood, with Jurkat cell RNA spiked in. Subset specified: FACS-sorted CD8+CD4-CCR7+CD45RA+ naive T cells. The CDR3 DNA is TGCAGTCCCCGTTTGCCGACAGGGGGCCCCTACGAGCAGTACTTC. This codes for CSPRLPTGGPYEQYF.